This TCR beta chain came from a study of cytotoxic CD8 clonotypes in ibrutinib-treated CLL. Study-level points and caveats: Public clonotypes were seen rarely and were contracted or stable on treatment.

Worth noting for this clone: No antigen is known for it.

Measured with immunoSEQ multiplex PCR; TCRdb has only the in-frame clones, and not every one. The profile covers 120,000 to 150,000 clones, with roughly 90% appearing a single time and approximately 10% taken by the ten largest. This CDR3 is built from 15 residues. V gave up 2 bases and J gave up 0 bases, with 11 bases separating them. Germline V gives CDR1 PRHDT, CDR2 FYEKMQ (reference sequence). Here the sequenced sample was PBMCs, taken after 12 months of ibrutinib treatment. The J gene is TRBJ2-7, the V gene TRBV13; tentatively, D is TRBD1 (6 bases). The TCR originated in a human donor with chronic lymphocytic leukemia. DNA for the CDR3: TGTGCCAGCAGCTTATTCAGGGGAATCTCCTACGAGCAGTACTTC. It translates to CASSLFRGISYEQYF.